The 15 T cell receptor beta chains presented below share a single source sample, sequenced in a study of cytomegalovirus exposure and HLA in healthy donors. The PCR employed 60 Vbeta primers together with 13 Jbeta primers. Assay: immunoSEQ multiplex PCR; the TCRdb copy retains only in-frame clones and omits some. The table has roughly 140,000 clones, more than 75% seen once; the top ten hold over 2.5%. Sequencing was performed on PBMCs. The receptors originated from a female donor in good health and CMV-seronegative.

This chain links TRBV19 with TRBJ1-2, with D maybe TRBD1 (6 bases). Trimming pared 5 bases from V and 5 bases from J, leaving 24 bases between. The CDR3 spans 17 residues. Germline CDR1 is LNHDA and CDR2 is SQIVND (reference sequence). The CDR3 loop is CASSPTRVTGFLYGYTF. The CDR3 DNA sequence: TGTGCCAGTAGTCCTACGAGGGTTACAGGGTTCTTGTATGGCTACACCTTC.

The chain recombines TRBV6-5 with TRBJ1-1; possibly TRBD1 for D (6 bases). The CDR3 has 14 amino acids. V was trimmed by 5 bases and J by 1 base, leaving 11 bases between them. Germline V CDR1 and CDR2: MNHEY, SVGAGI. For the CDR3, the DNA is TGTGCCAGCAGTCATACAGGGAAGAACACTGAAGCTTTCTTT. It specifies CASSHTGKNTEAFF.

The chain combines TRBV7-2 with TRBJ1-6; D is perhaps TRBD1 (5 bases). Germline V gene data show CDR1 as SGHTA and CDR2 as FQGNSA. This CDR3 is built from 18 residues. V was clipped by 4 bases and J by 0 bases, with 16 bases between them. The CDR3 here is CASSSRNGGSSYNSPLHF. CDR3 nucleotide sequence: TGTGCCAGCAGCTCCCGCAACGGGGGGAGCTCCTATAATTCACCCCTCCACTTT.

The V and J genes are TRBV7-9 and TRBJ2-1; TRBD2 aligns across 12 bases. V lost 5 bases to trimming and J lost 9 bases; unmatched junction nucleotides: 17. The CDR3 is 18 amino acids. CDR1 and CDR2 from the germline V gene are SEHNR and FQNEAQ (reference sequence). The chain's CDR3 is CASSHNFRLAGVYGEQFF. Written as DNA, the CDR3 is TGTGCCAGCAGCCACAACTTCCGACTAGCGGGAGTATACGGTGAGCAGTTCTTC.

In this sample, this clone turned up a few times. V and J are TRBV4-1 and TRBJ2-1; 7 bases are a match to TRBD2. From germline, CDR1 is MGHRA and CDR2 YSYEKL. The junction had 10 bases not matched to a gene; V was cut back by 1 base and J by 7 bases. The CDR3 contains 16 residues. Here the CDR3 reads CASSQVGRERVNEQFF. The CDR3 DNA sequence: TGCGCCAGCAGCCAAGTTGGGAGGGAGAGGGTTAATGAGCAGTTCTTC.

This chain uses TRBV7-8 with TRBJ2-7; 14 bases are a match to TRBD2. Trimming removed 5 bases from V and 6 bases from J; junction bases left unmatched: 3. Per germline, CDR1 SGHVS and CDR2 FQNEAQ. This CDR3 has 14 residues. CDR3 nucleotides: TGTGCCAGCAGCCCGGGACTAGCGGGAGTCGAGCAGTACTTC. This encodes CASSPGLAGVEQYF.

The rearrangement uses TRBV5-8 and TRBJ1-1; tentative D call: TRBD1 (6 bases). The CDR3 is 16 amino acids. CDR1 SGHTS and CDR2 YDEGEE come from the germline V gene. Trimming removed 4 bases at V and 0 bases at J, with 16 bases between. DNA for the CDR3: TGTGCCAGCAGCCATTTGCAGGGGTGGATGAACACTGAAGCTTTCTTT. Protein product: CASSHLQGWMNTEAFF.

The chain recombines TRBV5-6 with TRBJ2-1, with 9 bases aligning to TRBD1. This CDR3 contains 15 residues. J lost 7 bases, V lost 4 bases, and 9 bases had no gene match. Germline CDR1 reads SGHDT; CDR2 reads YYEEEE. CDR3 sequence (DNA): TGTGCCAGCAGCCGCCCCCAGGACAGGGGTAATGAGCAGTTCTTC. Protein: CASSRPQDRGNEQFF.

This chain uses TRBV29-1 with TRBJ1-1; 9 nucleotides line up with TRBD1. The germline V gene has CDR1 SQVTM and CDR2 ANQGSEA. This CDR3 comprises 11 residues. Trimming at V came to 7 bases and at J to 7 bases, leaving 4 bases not matched to a gene. CDR3 residues: CSAGQGCEAFF. Here the CDR3 DNA reads TGCAGCGCTGGACAGGGGTGTGAAGCTTTCTTT.

This clone was seen a few times. This chain joins TRBV5-5 and TRBJ2-7; 7 nucleotides match TRBD2. With 2 bases clipped from V and 3 bases from J, the junction kept 5 bases outside the gene matches. The CDR3 is made up of 14 amino acids. CDR1 and CDR2 (germline): SGHKS, YYEKEE (reference sequence). This CDR3 is CASSFRTRYYEQYF. The DNA for the CDR3 is TGTGCCAGCAGCTTCCGGACTAGGTACTACGAGCAGTACTTC.

The V call is TRBV18, the J call TRBJ2-1; TRBD1 might be the D (6 bases). CDR1 is KGHSH, CDR2 LQKENI, per germline. Trimming stripped 2 bases from V and 2 bases from J, with 10 bases between. This CDR3 is built from 15 residues. CDR3 bases: TGTGCCAGCTCACCAAAGGGGGAGACCTACAATGAGCAGTTCTTC. Residues: CASSPKGETYNEQFF.

J is TRBJ2-1 and V is TRBV6-1, with a tentative D call TRBD2 (6 bases). CDR1 and CDR2 from the germline V gene are MNHNS and SASEGT. V lost 6 bases to trimming and J lost 4 bases, with 10 bases between them. This CDR3 comprises 13 residues. CDR3 in DNA: TGTGCCAGCAGGGGACTTGCATACAATGAGCAGTTCTTC. It yields the protein CASRGLAYNEQFF.

The chain employs TRBV10-3 and TRBJ2-7; 8 bases align to TRBD2. V trimming: 6 bases; J trimming: 0 bases; junction bases outside the gene matches: 7. The germline CDR1 and CDR2 sequences are ENHRY and SYGVKD. There are 15 residues in the CDR3. The CDR3 reads CAIRGGSGTSYEQYF. The CDR3 DNA is TGTGCCATCAGGGGGGGTAGCGGGACCTCCTACGAGCAGTACTTC.

The table lists this clone with a few counts. The chain joins TRBV6-5 to TRBJ2-7; weak D call: TRBD1 (6 bases). The V gene's germline CDR1 is MNHEY and CDR2 SVGAGI. This CDR3 is built from 12 residues. The ends were cut back, 5 bases at V and 3 bases at J, with 8 bases in the middle. CDR3 DNA: TGTGCCAGCAGTCACAGGGTCTACGAGCAGTACTTC. Amino acid sequence: CASSHRVYEQYF.

The chain uses TRBV5-1 and TRBJ1-2; D is perhaps TRBD1 (6 bases). Germline V gene data show CDR1 as SGHRS and CDR2 as YFSETQ. The ends were cut back, 4 bases at V and 5 bases at J, with 24 bases in the middle. This CDR3 region has 17 residues. The DNA for the CDR3 is TGCGCCAGCAGCCCCGTAGGCTTGACAGGAGGCGGATATGGCTACACCTTC. It is translated as CASSPVGLTGGGYGYTF.